What follows are 16 T cell receptor beta chains derived from one specimen sequenced in a study of T-cell memory formation after mild COVID-19. TCRdb independently ran MiXCR on the 5' RACE reads; one entry per CDR3 protein. The repertoire holds more than 250,000 distinct CDR3 sequences, with roughly 17% as singletons. Sequencing was performed on PBMCs or a T cell subset sorted from them (not recorded which). These receptor sequences come from a man younger than 35 who had mild COVID-19 (a few samples of this study predate the infection). Cell type and time point are not known.

This clonotype was recorded a few times. In DNA, the CDR3 is TGTGCCAGCAGCCAAGTATCGCGGGGCCAAGAGACCCAGTACTTC. Translating gives CASSQVSRGQETQYF. The chain carries TRBV3-1 and TRBJ2-5; possible D gene TRBD2, 6 bases. The CDR3 sequence is 15 residues long. V was cut by 1 base and J by 1 base, with 10 bases left in between. Germline CDR1 and CDR2: LGHDT and YNNKEL (reference sequence).

There are a few counts of this clonotype. The rearrangement uses TRBV6-5 and TRBJ2-5; 9 bases align to TRBD2. The CDR3 is 15 amino acids. Per germline, CDR1 MNHEY and CDR2 SVGAGI. J lost 5 bases, V lost 4 bases, and 8 bases had no gene match. The CDR3: CASSLTSGSGETQYF. The CDR3 region has the DNA TGTGCCAGCAGTTTGACTAGCGGATCGGGGGAGACCCAGTACTTC.

This rearrangement joins TRBV12-3 or TRBV12-4 to TRBJ1-6, with 8 bases that match TRBD1. The V segment lost 2 bases and the J segment 9 bases; nucleotides outside the gene matches: 6. This CDR3 has 15 amino acids. CDR3 region: CASSLQGAGSSPLHF. CDR3 DNA: TGTGCCAGCAGTTTACAGGGGGCAGGGTCTTCACCCCTCCACTTT.

This clonotype came up many times. The V call is TRBV3-1, the J call TRBJ1-5; possible D gene TRBD1, 6 bases. The CDR3 is 12 amino acids. With 4 bases removed from V and 7 bases from J, the gap between germline ends came to 8 bases. Germline V lookup: CDR1 LGHDT, CDR2 YNNKEL (reference sequence). CDR3 protein: CASSLRGQPQHF. CDR3 nucleotides: TGTGCCAGCAGCCTCAGGGGCCAGCCCCAGCATTTT.

The chain uses TRBV6-5 and TRBJ1-1; D gene unclear. CDR1 MNHEY and CDR2 SVGAGI come from the germline V gene. The V end was cut by 5 bases, the J end by 1 base, with 5 bases between. The length of the CDR3 is 12 residues. CDR3 nucleotide sequence: TGTGCCAGCAGTCACCGGAACACTGAAGCTTTCTTT. Translating it yields CASSHRNTEAFF.

This chain joins TRBV7-2 and TRBJ1-2; TRBD1 aligns across 8 bases. This CDR3 has 13 residues. Germline V lookup: CDR1 SGHTA, CDR2 FQGNSA. The V and J ends lost 1 base and 8 bases, in that order; junction bases with no gene match: 3. The CDR3 DNA follows: TGTGCCAGCAGCTTAGACAGGGGGGACGGCTACACCTTC. It specifies CASSLDRGDGYTF.

The chain carries TRBV5-1 and TRBJ2-7, with D tentatively TRBD2 (6 bases). This CDR3 comprises 15 residues. V lost 4 bases and J 1 base, leaving 15 bases between the germline ends. The germline gives CDR1 SGHRS, CDR2 YFSETQ. The CDR3, as DNA: TGCGCCAGCAGCCTTAACCCTCGGGGGTCCTACGAGCAGTACTTC. Encoded protein: CASSLNPRGSYEQYF.

A few counts support this clonotype. The chain is built from TRBV7-3 and TRBJ1-2; TRBD1 aligns across 8 bases. J was trimmed by 6 bases and V by 4 bases; bases with no gene match: 4. This CDR3 is built from 13 residues. Germline-derived CDR1 and CDR2 are SGHTA and FQGTGA. CDR3 in amino acids: CASSSGQADGYTF. CDR3 DNA sequence: TGTGCCAGCAGCTCGGGACAGGCCGATGGCTACACCTTC. Using reference TRBV7-3 and TRBJ1-2 for the parts outside the CDR3, the full variable domain is GAGVSQTPSNKVTEKGKYVELRCDPISGHTALYWYRQSLGQGPEFLIYFQGTGAADDSGLPNDRFFAVRPEGSVSTLKIQRTERGDSAVYLCASSSGQADGYTFGSGTRLTVV.

This clonotype was seen a few times. The V call is TRBV6-5, the J call TRBJ2-1, with D possibly TRBD2 on 6 matching bases. V shed 6 bases and J shed 8 bases, with 14 bases lying between them. The length of the CDR3 is 13 residues. Germline values: CDR1 MNHEY, CDR2 SVGAGI. CDR3 DNA sequence: TGTGCCAGCAGCGGCGGGGAGTGGGATGAGCAGTTCTTC. As protein: CASSGGEWDEQFF.

This sequence joins TRBV6-2 or TRBV6-3 and TRBJ1-2; TRBD1 matches at 7 bases. The junction had 11 bases not matched to a gene; V was cut back by 6 bases and J by 7 bases. The CDR3 sequence is 14 residues long. Germline loops: CDR1 MNHEY, CDR2 SVGEGT. The CDR3, as DNA: TGTGCCAGCAGCCCTCCCGACAGGGTTCGTGGCTACACCTTC. Its protein is CASSPPDRVRGYTF.

This clonotype has a handful of counts. This chain uses TRBV28 with TRBJ2-2; TRBD1 matches 8 bases. Unmatched junction bases numbered 10, after V lost 10 bases and J lost 3 bases. Germline assignment: CDR1 MDHEN and CDR2 SYDVKM. The CDR3 has 15 amino acids. CDR3 amino acids: CAINAGTGYTGELFF. The CDR3 coding sequence is TGTGCCATCAACGCCGGGACAGGATACACCGGGGAGCTGTTTTTT.

This clonotype turned up a few times. The chain combines TRBV25-1 with TRBJ1-1; tentative D call: TRBD1 (5 bases). This CDR3 has 13 residues. Germline-derived CDR1 and CDR2 are MGHDK and SYGVNS. V was trimmed by 10 bases and J by 0 bases, leaving 12 bases between them. As DNA, the CDR3 is TGTGCCACCACGACAGAAATGAACACTGAAGCTTTCTTT. Its protein is CATTTEMNTEAFF.

The chain recombines TRBV6-4 with TRBJ2-7, with a tentative D call TRBD2 (6 bases). This CDR3 spans 15 amino acids. Trimming cost V 4 bases and J 2 bases, with 15 bases left between them. Looked up from germline, CDR1 is MRHNA and CDR2 is SNTAGT. The CDR3 sequence is CASSVRGGPPYEQYF. DNA of the CDR3: TGTGCCAGCAGTGTGCGGGGCGGACCCCCCTACGAGCAGTACTTC.

This chain uses TRBV7-3 with TRBJ2-3; 11 bases agree with TRBD2. Germline V gives CDR1 SGHTA, CDR2 FQGTGA. The CDR3 totals 16 residues. V shed 4 bases, J shed 2 bases, and the junction held 5 bases outside the gene matches. Written as DNA, the CDR3 is TGTGCCAGCAGCTCCAAGACTAGCGGGGTCACAGATACGCAGTATTTT. Translation: CASSSKTSGVTDTQYF.

This chain links TRBV20-1 with TRBJ2-3, with D uncertain. The CDR3 totals 11 residues. CDR1 and CDR2 from the germline V gene are DFQATT and SNEGSKA (reference sequence). The V gene lost 0 bases and the J gene lost 6 bases, with 4 bases spanning the gap. CDR3 loop: CSAREWDTQYF. In DNA, the CDR3 is TGCAGTGCTAGAGAGTGGGATACGCAGTATTTT.

This clonotype was seen repeatedly, ten times or more. The J gene is TRBJ1-6, the V gene TRBV7-2; TRBD1 aligns across 8 bases. The V gene end was trimmed by 7 bases and the J gene end by 8 bases; junction bases not matched to a gene: 4. From germline, CDR1 is SGHTA and CDR2 FQGNSA. The CDR3 is 13 residues long. CDR3 coding DNA: TGTGCCAGCACGACAGGGGTATATTCACCCCTCCACTTT. Protein product: CASTTGVYSPLHF.